Following are 14 T cell receptor beta chains from one sample sequenced in a study of CD8+ T cells in alopecia areata. Following RNA extraction, reverse transcription yielded cDNA that acted as the sequencing template. This table comes from immunoSEQ multiplex PCR, and its TCRdb copy is limited to in-frame clones, with some not included. The repertoire has 150,000 or so clones, approximately 70% of them found once; the top ten carry around 10%. The sample here was CD8+ T cells sorted from blood, taken at week 0. These receptor sequences come from a human donor with alopecia areata.

This chain joins TRBV13 and TRBJ2-3, with 7 bases aligning to TRBD2. Unmatched junction bases numbered 7, after V lost 4 bases and J lost 0 bases. The CDR3 length is 16 residues. Germline V gene sequence: CDR1 PRHDT, CDR2 FYEKMQ (reference sequence). CDR3 bases: TGTGCCAGCAGCTCCCGGGGGGACGTCAGCACAGATACGCAGTATTTT. This codes for CASSSRGDVSTDTQYF.

This chain connects TRBV7-9 to TRBJ2-3; D ambiguous. The CDR3 extends over 12 amino acids. The V and J ends lost 4 bases and 9 bases respectively, with 11 bases between them. Germline loops: CDR1 SEHNR, CDR2 FQNEAQ (reference sequence). The CDR3 here is CASSSDLETQYF. CDR3 in DNA: TGTGCCAGCAGCTCCGACCTTGAGACGCAGTATTTT.

This chain uses TRBV19 with TRBJ2-5; D remains ambiguous. CDR1 and CDR2 from the germline V gene are LNHDA and SQIVND (reference sequence). V lost 2 bases, J lost 5 bases, and 15 bases lay in between. The CDR3 is 15 residues long. CDR3 bases: TGTGCCAGTAGTATAACGGTGCGGAAGAGGGAGACCCAGTACTTC. Encoded protein: CASSITVRKRETQYF.

The chain is built from TRBV2 and TRBJ2-7, with a possible D match to TRBD2 (6 bases). The CDR3 spans 15 residues. Trimming took off 5 bases at V and 5 bases at J, with 19 bases between the two ends. Germline V gene sequence: CDR1 SNHLY, CDR2 FYNNEI. DNA of the CDR3: TGTGCCAGCAGTCGACTACCCAGCACGGGAGACGAGCAGTACTTC. Amino acid sequence: CASSRLPSTGDEQYF.

The V gene is TRBV13, the J gene TRBJ2-5, with D tentatively TRBD2 (7 bases). V dropped 0 bases and J dropped 5 bases, with 19 bases sitting between them. CDR1 and CDR2 from the germline V gene are PRHDT and FYEKMQ (reference sequence). The CDR3 totals 17 residues. The CDR3 bases are TGTGCCAGCAGCTTAGGGCATACTCCGGGGGGCGGCGAGACCCAGTACTTC. It yields the protein CASSLGHTPGGGETQYF.

The rearrangement uses TRBV7-6 and TRBJ2-5; no clear D. Between the trimmed V and J ends, which lost 0 bases and 5 bases, there was a span of 4 bases. CDR1 and CDR2 (germline): SGHVS, FNYEAQ. CDR3 length: 12 residues. The CDR3 bases are TGTGCCAGCAGCTTAGCTGGGGAGACCCAGTACTTC. Translating it yields CASSLAGETQYF. The full variable domain, rest sourced from reference TRBV7-6 and TRBJ2-5, is GAGVSQSPRYKVTKRGQDVALRCDPISGHVSLYWYRQALGQGPEFLTYFNYEAQQDKSGLPNDRFSAERPEGSISTLTIQRTEQRDSAMYRCASSLAGETQYFGPGTRLLVL.

The V call is TRBV9, the J call TRBJ1-4; D is uncertain. Trimming shortened V by 3 bases and J by 7 bases, and 13 bases separated the two germline ends. CDR3 length: 14 amino acids. Per germline, CDR1 SGDLS and CDR2 YYNGEE. The DNA of the CDR3 is TGTGCCAGCAGCGGACCGATGTGGGGTGAAAAACTGTTTTTT. It is translated as CASSGPMWGEKLFF.

This clone was seen once. The chain recombines TRBV4-3 with TRBJ2-7; D assignment may be TRBD1 or TRBD2 (5 bases each). CDR3 length equals 16 residues. Germline V gene data show CDR1 as LGHNA and CDR2 as YSLEER. Trimming cost V 0 bases and J 5 bases, with 17 bases left between them. CDR3 DNA sequence: TGCGCCAGCAGCCAAGATCTAGCAGGGTATATCGACGAGCAGTACTTC. Its protein is CASSQDLAGYIDEQYF.

The rearrangement links TRBV5-6 to TRBJ2-2; 9 bases line up with TRBD2. This CDR3 region has 16 residues. The germline V gene encodes CDR1 SGHDT and CDR2 YYEEEE. V shed 0 bases and J 5 bases; nucleotides not matched to a gene: 5. The CDR3 loop reads CASSLGPAGGTGELFF. CDR3 DNA sequence: TGTGCCAGCAGCTTGGGTCCAGCGGGGGGAACCGGGGAGCTGTTTTTT. Full variable domain (missing parts from reference TRBV5-6 and TRBJ2-2): DAGVTQSPTHLIKTRGQQVTLRCSPKSGHDTVSWYQQALGQGPQFIFQYYEEEERQRGNFPDRFSGHQFPNYSSELNVNALLLGDSALYLCASSLGPAGGTGELFFGEGSRLTVL.

The CDR3 here is CAITDSPGDTGELFF. DNA for the CDR3: TGTGCCATCACCGACTCCCCTGGTGACACCGGGGAGCTGTTTTTT. V is TRBV10-3 and J is TRBJ2-2; no clear D. Germline V gives CDR1 ENHRY, CDR2 SYGVKD. V was cut by 7 bases and J by 3 bases, with 15 bases left in between. This CDR3 spans 15 amino acids.

The CDR3 DNA reads as TGCAGCGTTGGGGACGAGGCAACTAATGAAAAACTGTTTTTT. This codes for CSVGDEATNEKLFF. The chain is built from TRBV29-1 and TRBJ1-4, with D maybe TRBD1 (5 bases). V was pared by 4 bases and J by 0 bases, with 9 bases between. From germline, CDR1 is SQVTM and CDR2 ANQGSEA. This CDR3 contains 14 residues. The full variable domain, with the rest looked up from reference TRBV29-1 and TRBJ1-4, is SAVISQKPSRDICQRGTSLTIQCQVDSQVTMMFWYRQQPGQSLTLIATANQGSEATYESGFVIDKFPISRPNLTFSTLTVSNMSPEDSSIYLCSVGDEATNEKLFFGSGTQLSVL.

This chain joins TRBV4-1 and TRBJ1-1, with D perhaps TRBD1 (6 bases). Germline assignment: CDR1 MGHRA and CDR2 YSYEKL. V was cut by 0 bases and J by 7 bases, with 15 bases left in between. The CDR3 runs 15 residues. CDR3 region: CASSQEPMGGSEAFF. The DNA of the CDR3 is TGCGCCAGCAGCCAAGAACCCATGGGGGGCAGTGAAGCTTTCTTT.

J is TRBJ1-5 and V is TRBV2, with D possibly being TRBD1 (5 bases). There are 13 residues in the CDR3. The germline V and J ends were trimmed by 8 bases and 1 base, with 9 bases remaining between them. CDR1 is SNHLY and CDR2 is FYNNEI in the germline V gene. CDR3 bases: TGTGCCAGCTGGGCAGGGAGCAATCAGCCCCAGCATTTT. Translation: CASWAGSNQPQHF.

The CDR3 sequence: CASGIGVPGELFF. CDR3 in DNA: TGTGCCAGCGGAATTGGAGTTCCCGGGGAGCTGTTTTTT. The V and J genes are TRBV2 and TRBJ2-2, with D unclear. Germline CDR1 and CDR2: SNHLY and FYNNEI. With 8 bases removed from V and 6 bases from J, the gap between germline ends came to 13 bases. The CDR3 loop spans 13 amino acids.